These 14 T cell receptor beta chains came from one sample sequenced in a study of immune heterogeneity within non-small cell lung tumors. At 550 to 600 ng per sample, bulk tumor genomic DNA provided the template. Several biopsies per primary tumor, spaced far apart, were taken during surgery. Before undergoing curative surgery, patients had newly diagnosed non-small cell lung cancer that was untreated. Multiplex PCR was performed with 32 V and 13 J primers, and it amplified TCR beta CDR3. Each CDR3 protein is one row after TCRdb ran MiXCR on the multiplex PCR reads. This table has approximately 10,000 distinct CDR3 sequences, over 15% appearing once. The sample consisted of lung tumor tissue. The receptors shown here come from a man aged 40-49 years with non-small cell lung cancer.

The rearrangement uses TRBV20-1 and TRBJ2-2; either TRBD1 or TRBD2 may fit D (5 bases each). Germline V gives CDR1 DFQATT, CDR2 SNEGSKA (reference sequence). The CDR3 runs 14 residues. Trimming removed 1 base from V and 0 bases from J, with 6 bases in between. Here the CDR3 reads CSARGDANTGELFF. CDR3 in DNA: TGCAGTGCTAGAGGGGACGCGAACACCGGGGAGCTGTTTTTT.

The rearrangement uses TRBV6-5 and TRBJ2-1; unclear D gene. V was shortened by 1 base and J by 5 bases, with 6 bases between the two germline ends. Per germline, CDR1 MNHEY and CDR2 SVGAGI. The CDR3 totals 13 residues. DNA of the CDR3: TGTGCCAGCAGTTACTACCGGGACAATGAGCAGTTCTTC. This translates into CASSYYRDNEQFF.

This clonotype ranks as medium-sized. This chain joins TRBV28 and TRBJ1-3; TRBD1 is a possible D gene (5 bases). This CDR3 spans 17 amino acids. Trimming took off 6 bases at V and 0 bases at J, with 18 bases between the two ends. From germline, CDR1 is MDHEN and CDR2 SYDVKM. In DNA form, the CDR3 reads TGTGCCAGCAGCCGTCGACGACAGACCTTCTCTGGAAACACCATATATTTT. Encoded protein: CASSRRRQTFSGNTIYF.

This clonotype was recorded many times. V and J are TRBV9 and TRBJ2-3; D might be TRBD2 (7 bases). Trimming left V 0 bases short and J 4 bases short, with 18 bases between. CDR1 is SGDLS, CDR2 YYNGEE, per germline. CDR3 length equals 17 residues. CDR3 sequence (DNA): TGTGCCAGCAGCGTAGGGGGGGGGTGGGGGGCAGCAGATACGCAGTATTTT. Encoded protein: CASSVGGGWGAADTQYF.

This clonotype was counted at least ten times. This chain uses TRBV20-1 with TRBJ2-3; D may be TRBD1 (5 bases). The V gene lost 6 bases and the J gene lost 3 bases, with 13 bases spanning the gap. Germline CDR1 and CDR2: DFQATT and SNEGSKA (reference sequence). This CDR3 has 13 amino acids. CDR3: CSAAPSGTDTQYF. In nucleotides, the CDR3 is TGCAGTGCCGCCCCCTCAGGGACAGATACGCAGTATTTT.

By share of the sample, this clonotype is medium-sized. This CDR3 is CASTRGVGNTGELFF. CDR3 nucleotides: TGTGCCAGCACCAGGGGGGTTGGGAACACCGGGGAGCTGTTTTTT. J is TRBJ2-2 and V is TRBV19, with D perhaps matching TRBD1 (7 bases). The germline gives CDR1 LNHDA, CDR2 SQIVND (reference sequence). Trimming removed 9 bases at V and 1 base at J, with 15 bases between. The CDR3 totals 15 residues.

By proportion, this clonotype is medium-sized. The chain uses TRBV12-5 and TRBJ2-3, with 7 bases matching TRBD1. J was trimmed by 0 bases and V by 4 bases; bases with no gene match: 1. Per the germline V gene, CDR1 is LGHNT and CDR2 is FRNRAP. The CDR3 contains 14 residues. CDR3 sequence: CASGWDSSTDTQYF. CDR3 nucleotide sequence: TGTGCTAGTGGTTGGGACAGTAGCACAGATACGCAGTATTTT.

This clonotype appeared many times. The chain uses TRBV4-1 and TRBJ1-5, with TRBD1 matching over 7 bases. J gave up 4 bases and V 2 bases, and 11 bases lay outside the gene matches. Germline V gives CDR1 MGHRA, CDR2 YSYEKL. The CDR3 is 17 amino acids. The CDR3 here is CASSQNRQGLFNQPQHF. The CDR3 DNA reads TGCGCCAGCAGCCAAAACCGACAGGGCCTATTTAATCAGCCCCAGCATTTT.

This clonotype turned up a few times. The rearrangement joins TRBV29-1 to TRBJ2-3; 7 nucleotides match TRBD2. Trimming cost V 6 bases and J 2 bases; bases outside gene matches: 5. Germline V gene lookup returns CDR1 SQVTM and CDR2 ANQGSEA. This CDR3 is 13 amino acids long. The CDR3 bases are TGCAGCGTGGGGGGGGAGGTCACAGATACGCAGTATTTT. Translating it yields CSVGGEVTDTQYF.

This clonotype was observed many times. The gene calls are TRBV12-3 or TRBV12-4 and TRBJ2-1; TRBD1 matches at 8 bases. V dropped 6 bases and J dropped 7; count of bases not matched to a gene: 17. The CDR3 covers 17 residues. The CDR3 spells CASRNPGQGPYRNEQFF. CDR3 in DNA: TGTGCCAGCAGGAATCCTGGACAGGGACCTTATAGGAATGAGCAGTTCTTC.

Of note for this clonotype: It is likely a read error, because the conserved phenylalanine at the end of the CDR3 is missing. It is unclear where the CDR3 begins or ends on the DNA, so no DNA is shown, and the CDR3 is as TCRdb lists it. This CDR3 is CASSFGPTVEQYFGP. This chain joins TRBV28 and TRBJ2-3; the D segment call TRBD2 is taken from the table without a DNA check. The CDR3 length is 15 residues, termini included. The germline V gene encodes CDR1 MDHEN and CDR2 SYDVKM.

This clonotype qualifies as medium-sized (0.01 to 0.1%). J is TRBJ2-7 and V is TRBV3-1; D not resolved. The CDR3 length is 12 residues. The germline V and J ends were trimmed by 4 bases and 0 bases, with 4 bases remaining between them. CDR1 and CDR2 from the germline V gene are LGHDT and YNNKEL (reference sequence). This CDR3 reads CASSPRSYEQYF. Written as DNA, the CDR3 is TGTGCCAGCAGCCCTCGCTCCTACGAGCAGTACTTC.

This clonotype was seen ten or more times. This chain uses TRBV9 with TRBJ1-2; D is undetermined. The CDR3 covers 12 residues. V lost 3 bases and J lost 4, with 7 bases in between. Germline lookup yields CDR1 SGDLS and CDR2 YYNGEE. The CDR3 DNA reads as TGTGCCAGCAGCGGCCGGACCTATGGCTACACCTTC. This encodes CASSGRTYGYTF.

This clonotype came up many times. The rearrangement links TRBV7-6 to TRBJ2-1; TRBD2 agrees at 9 bases. This CDR3 comprises 14 residues. Germline V gene data show CDR1 as SGHVS and CDR2 as FNYEAQ. The V and J ends lost 5 bases and 7 bases, in that order; junction bases with no gene match: 6. CDR3 sequence reads: CASSPNSGSNEQFF. In DNA, the CDR3 is TGTGCCAGCAGCCCCAATAGCGGGAGTAATGAGCAGTTCTTC.